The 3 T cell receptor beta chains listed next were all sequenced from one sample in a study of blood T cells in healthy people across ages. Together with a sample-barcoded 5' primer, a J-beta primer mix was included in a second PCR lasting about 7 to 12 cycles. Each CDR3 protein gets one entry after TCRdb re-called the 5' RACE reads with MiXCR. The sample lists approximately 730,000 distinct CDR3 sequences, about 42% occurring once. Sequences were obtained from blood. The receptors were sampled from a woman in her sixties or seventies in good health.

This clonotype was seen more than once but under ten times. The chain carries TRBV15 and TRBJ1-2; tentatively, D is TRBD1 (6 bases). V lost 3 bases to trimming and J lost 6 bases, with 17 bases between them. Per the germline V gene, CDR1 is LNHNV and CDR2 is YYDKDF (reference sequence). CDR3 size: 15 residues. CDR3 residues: CATSSFTGTGDGYTF. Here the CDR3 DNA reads TGTGCCACCAGCAGTTTCACAGGGACGGGCGATGGCTACACCTTC.

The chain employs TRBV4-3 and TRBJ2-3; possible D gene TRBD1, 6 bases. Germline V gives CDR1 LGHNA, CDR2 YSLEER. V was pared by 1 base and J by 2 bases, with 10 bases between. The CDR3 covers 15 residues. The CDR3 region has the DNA TGCGCCAGCAGCCAAGGGGACACCTACACAGATACGCAGTATTTT. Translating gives CASSQGDTYTDTQYF.

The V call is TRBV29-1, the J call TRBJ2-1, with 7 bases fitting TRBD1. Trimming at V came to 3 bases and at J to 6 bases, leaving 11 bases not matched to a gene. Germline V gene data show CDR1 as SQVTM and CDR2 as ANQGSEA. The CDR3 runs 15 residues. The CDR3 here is CSVESGTAVLNEQFF. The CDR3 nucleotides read TGCAGCGTTGAGTCCGGGACAGCGGTTCTCAATGAGCAGTTCTTC.